These 3 T cell receptor beta chains share one sample of origin, sequenced in a study of cytomegalovirus exposure and HLA in healthy donors. Generated by immunoSEQ multiplex PCR, the TCRdb table keeps only in-frame clones and is missing some. The table has around 150,000 clones, 89% seen once. Input material: PBMCs. The receptors were gathered from a man aged 18 to 30 in good health and CMV-seropositive.

The chain combines TRBV7-8 with TRBJ2-7; TRBD2 matches at 10 bases. Germline values: CDR1 SGHVS, CDR2 FQNEAQ. The length of the CDR3 is 16 residues. J lost 2 bases, V lost 6 bases, and 10 bases had no gene match. CDR3 protein: CASSSGSGRETYEQYF. The CDR3 nucleotides are TGTGCCAGCAGTAGCGGGAGCGGGAGGGAGACCTACGAGCAGTACTTC.

The chain carries TRBV2 and TRBJ2-3, with a weak D call TRBD2 (6 bases). V lost 3 bases, J lost 0 bases, and 13 bases lay in between. Per germline, CDR1 SNHLY and CDR2 FYNNEI. The CDR3 spans 16 residues. The CDR3 here is CASSDLAVISTDTQYF. CDR3 DNA: TGTGCCAGCAGTGATTTAGCGGTAATTAGCACAGATACGCAGTATTTT.

The rearrangement joins TRBV9 to TRBJ1-3; TRBD1 might be the D (6 bases). The germline CDR1 and CDR2 sequences are SGDLS and YYNGEE. CDR3 size: 16 residues. V was shortened by 0 bases and J by 2 bases, with 12 bases between the two germline ends. DNA for the CDR3: TGTGCCAGCAGCGTAGTGGTTGGGGGCCCTGGAAACACCATATATTTT. It translates to CASSVVVGGPGNTIYF.